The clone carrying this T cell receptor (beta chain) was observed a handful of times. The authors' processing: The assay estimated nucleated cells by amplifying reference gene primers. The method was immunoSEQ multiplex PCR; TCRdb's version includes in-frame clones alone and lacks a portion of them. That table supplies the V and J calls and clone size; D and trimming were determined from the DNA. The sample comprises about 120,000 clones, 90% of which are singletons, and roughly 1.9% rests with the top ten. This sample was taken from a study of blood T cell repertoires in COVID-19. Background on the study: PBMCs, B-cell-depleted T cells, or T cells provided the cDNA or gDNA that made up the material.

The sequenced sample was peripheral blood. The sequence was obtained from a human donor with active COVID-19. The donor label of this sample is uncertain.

CDR3 sequence reads: CASSEDIQSTYEQYF. Written as DNA, the CDR3 is TGTGCCAGCAGTGAGGACATCCAGTCTACCTACGAGCAGTACTTC. V is TRBV2 and J is TRBJ2-7, with D possibly matching TRBD1 (5 bases). The germline gives CDR1 SNHLY, CDR2 FYNNEI. The germline V and J ends were trimmed by 3 bases and 2 bases, with 14 bases remaining between them. The CDR3 covers 15 residues.